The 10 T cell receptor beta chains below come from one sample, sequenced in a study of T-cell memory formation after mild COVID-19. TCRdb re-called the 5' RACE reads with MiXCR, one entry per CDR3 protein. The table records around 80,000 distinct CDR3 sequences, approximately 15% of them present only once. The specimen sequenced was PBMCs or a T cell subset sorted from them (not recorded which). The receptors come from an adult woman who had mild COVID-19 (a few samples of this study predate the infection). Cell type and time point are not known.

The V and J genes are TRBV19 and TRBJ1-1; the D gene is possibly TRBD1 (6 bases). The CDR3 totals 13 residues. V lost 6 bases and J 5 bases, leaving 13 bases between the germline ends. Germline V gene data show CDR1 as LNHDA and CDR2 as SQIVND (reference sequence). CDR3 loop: CASSFTGWTEAFF. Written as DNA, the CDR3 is TGTGCCAGTAGCTTTACAGGGTGGACTGAAGCTTTCTTT.

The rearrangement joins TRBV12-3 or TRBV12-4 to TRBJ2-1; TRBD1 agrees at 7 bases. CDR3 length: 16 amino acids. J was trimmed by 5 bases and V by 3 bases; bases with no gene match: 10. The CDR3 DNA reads TGTGCCAGCAGTTTCACCGACAGGGTACTCCACAATGAGCAGTTCTTC. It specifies CASSFTDRVLHNEQFF.

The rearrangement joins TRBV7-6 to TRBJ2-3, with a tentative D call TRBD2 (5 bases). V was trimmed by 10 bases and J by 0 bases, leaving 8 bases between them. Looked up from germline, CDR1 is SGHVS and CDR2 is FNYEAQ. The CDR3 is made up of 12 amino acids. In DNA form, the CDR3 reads TGTGCCACGCGGGCTAGCACAGATACGCAGTATTTT. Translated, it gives CATRASTDTQYF.

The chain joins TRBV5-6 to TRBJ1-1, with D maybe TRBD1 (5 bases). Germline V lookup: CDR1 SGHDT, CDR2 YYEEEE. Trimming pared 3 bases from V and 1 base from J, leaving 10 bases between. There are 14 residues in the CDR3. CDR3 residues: CASSYGHPNTEAFF. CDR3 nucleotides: TGTGCCAGCAGCTACGGACACCCGAACACTGAAGCTTTCTTT.

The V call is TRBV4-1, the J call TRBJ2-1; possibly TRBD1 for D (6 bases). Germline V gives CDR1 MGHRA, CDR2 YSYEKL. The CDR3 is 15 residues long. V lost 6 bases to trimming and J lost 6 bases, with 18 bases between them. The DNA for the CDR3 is TGCGCCAGCAGTCCGAGGGCAGGGGCCTTCAATGAGCAGTTCTTC. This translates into CASSPRAGAFNEQFF.

This CDR3 reads CASSLQGGWGETQYF. Written as DNA, the CDR3 is TGTGCCAGCAGCTTACAAGGGGGTTGGGGAGAGACCCAGTACTTC. The gene calls are TRBV11-3 and TRBJ2-5; tentative D call: TRBD1 (6 bases). The CDR3 contains 15 residues. The germline V gene encodes CDR1 SGHNT and CDR2 YENEEA. V lost 2 bases to trimming and J lost 4 bases, with 14 bases between them.

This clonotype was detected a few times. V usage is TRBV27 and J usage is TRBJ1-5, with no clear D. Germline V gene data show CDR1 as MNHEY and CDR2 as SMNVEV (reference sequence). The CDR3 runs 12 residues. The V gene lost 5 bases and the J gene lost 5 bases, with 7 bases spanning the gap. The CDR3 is CASSPPDQPQHF. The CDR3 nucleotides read TGTGCCAGCAGTCCCCCGGATCAGCCCCAGCATTTT.

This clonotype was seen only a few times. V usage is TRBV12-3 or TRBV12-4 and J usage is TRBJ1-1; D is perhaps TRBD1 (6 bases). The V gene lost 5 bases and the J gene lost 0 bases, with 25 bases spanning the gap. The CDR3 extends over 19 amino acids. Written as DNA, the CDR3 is TGTGCCAGCAGTGTCACAGGGACGGTCTTAAGAATGGTGAACACTGAAGCTTTCTTT. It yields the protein CASSVTGTVLRMVNTEAFF.

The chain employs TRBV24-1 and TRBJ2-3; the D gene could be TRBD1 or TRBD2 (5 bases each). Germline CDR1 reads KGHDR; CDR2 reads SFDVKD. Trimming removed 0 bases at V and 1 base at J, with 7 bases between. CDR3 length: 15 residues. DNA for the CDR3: TGTGCCACCAGTGATTTGTGGGACGGCACAGATACGCAGTATTTT. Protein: CATSDLWDGTDTQYF.

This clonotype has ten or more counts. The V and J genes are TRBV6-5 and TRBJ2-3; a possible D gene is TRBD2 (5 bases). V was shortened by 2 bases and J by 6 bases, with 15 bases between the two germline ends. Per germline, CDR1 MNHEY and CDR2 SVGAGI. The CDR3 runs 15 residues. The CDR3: CASSYLPTPGDTQYF. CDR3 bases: TGTGCCAGCAGTTACCTCCCGACCCCGGGGGATACGCAGTATTTT.